What follows is one T cell receptor beta chain and its context. Germline V gene data show CDR1 as SGHTS and CDR2 as YDEGEE. Trimming removed 2 bases from V and 5 bases from J, with 8 bases in between. CDR3 length: 14 residues. Profiled with immunoSEQ multiplex PCR; TCRdb holds only in-frame clones, not every one. The sample contains 150,000 to 200,000 clones, approximately 90% of which appear only once. The entry originates in a study of T cell responses to AZD1222 COVID-19 vaccine. This chain joins TRBV5-8 and TRBJ2-6; D is unresolved. This clonotype was obtained from an adult who received the MenACWY meningococcal vaccine as a control. The source material was peripheral blood, sampled 28 days after the second dose of the MenACWY control vaccine. The CDR3 is CASSLMGWANVLTF. The CDR3 DNA reads as TGTGCCAGCAGCTTAATGGGTTGGGCCAACGTCCTGACTTTC.